This T cell receptor beta chain was documented in a study of T cell responses to AZD1222 COVID-19 vaccine. This clone was found once. Sequencing used immunoSEQ multiplex PCR; TCRdb keeps in-frame clones, though not all of them. The data show about 200,000 clones, around 93% seen once. The specimen comprised peripheral blood, sampled 28 days after the second AZD1222 dose. This TCR was recovered from an adult who received the AZD1222 COVID-19 vaccine.

The CDR3 bases are TGCGCCAGCAGCTTGAAATTCGGGGGGGACAGCCTGAACACTGAAGCTTTCTTT. This sequence encodes CASSLKFGGDSLNTEAFF. The gene calls are TRBV5-1 and TRBJ1-1; 7 nucleotides line up with TRBD1. Looked up from germline, CDR1 is SGHRS and CDR2 is YFSETQ. V gave up 1 base and J gave up 0 bases; unmatched junction bases: 12. This CDR3 has 18 residues. Using reference TRBV5-1 and TRBJ1-1 for the parts outside the CDR3, the full variable domain is KAGVTQTPRYLIKTRGQQVTLSCSPISGHRSVSWYQQTPGQGLQFLFEYFSETQRNKGNFPGRFSGRQFSNSRSEMNVSTLELGDSALYLCASSLKFGGDSLNTEAFFGQGTRLTVV.